What follows is one T cell receptor (beta chain) and its context. The antigen is undetermined. The sample originates from a study of T cell responses to AZD1222 COVID-19 vaccine. In the study overall: Investigators merged groups given second doses at roughly 4 or roughly 12 weeks.

Produced via immunoSEQ multiplex PCR; TCRdb's table is partial and in-frame only. The top ten clones hold around 5.9% of a sample with about 160,000 clones, almost 90% of them seen once. Findings and limits, study-wide: In the spike-specific TCR repertoire, nearly half reportedly target unmutated variant regions. Clonal diversity was possibly underestimated, and the donors were mostly white British, with more females.

Trimming took off 2 bases at V and 7 bases at J, with 11 bases between the two ends. There are 14 residues in the CDR3. Per the germline V gene, CDR1 is LNHDA and CDR2 is SQIVND (reference sequence). The TCR sequence derives from an adult in good health. Here the sequenced sample was peripheral blood, taken on day 0 of AZD1222 vaccination. This sequence joins TRBV19 and TRBJ1-4, with D uncertain. The CDR3 bases are TGTGCCAGTAGTATAACGGCCGGATTTGAAAAACTGTTTTTT. Residues: CASSITAGFEKLFF.